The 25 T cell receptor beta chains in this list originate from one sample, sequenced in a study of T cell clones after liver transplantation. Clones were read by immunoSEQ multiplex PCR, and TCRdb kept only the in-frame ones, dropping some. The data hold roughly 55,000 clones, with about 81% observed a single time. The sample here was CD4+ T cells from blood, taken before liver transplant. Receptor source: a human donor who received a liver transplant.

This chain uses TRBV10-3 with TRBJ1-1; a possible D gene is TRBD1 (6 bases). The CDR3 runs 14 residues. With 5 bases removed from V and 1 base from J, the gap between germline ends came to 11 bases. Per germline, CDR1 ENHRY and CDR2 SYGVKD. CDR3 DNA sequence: TGTGCCATCAGTCTACAGGGCCGGAACACTGAAGCTTTCTTT. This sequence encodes CAISLQGRNTEAFF.

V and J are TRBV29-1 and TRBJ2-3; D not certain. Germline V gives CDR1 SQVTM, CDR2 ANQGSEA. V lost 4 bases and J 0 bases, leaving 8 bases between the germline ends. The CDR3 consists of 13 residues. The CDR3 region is CSVGVSSTDTQYF. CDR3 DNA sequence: TGCAGCGTTGGCGTATCTAGCACAGATACGCAGTATTTT.

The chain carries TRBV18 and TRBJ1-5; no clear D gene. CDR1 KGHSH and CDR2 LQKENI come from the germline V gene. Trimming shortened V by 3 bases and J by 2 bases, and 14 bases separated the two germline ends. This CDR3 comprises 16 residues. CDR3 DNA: TGTGCCAGCTCACCGACGGGCACCCCAGGCAATCAGCCCCAGCATTTT. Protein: CASSPTGTPGNQPQHF. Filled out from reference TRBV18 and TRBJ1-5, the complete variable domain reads NAGVMQNPRHLVRRRGQEARLRCSPMKGHSHVYWYRQLPEEGLKFMVYLQKENIIDESGMPKERFSAEFPKEGPSILRIQQVVRGDSAAYFCASSPTGTPGNQPQHFGDGTRLSIL.

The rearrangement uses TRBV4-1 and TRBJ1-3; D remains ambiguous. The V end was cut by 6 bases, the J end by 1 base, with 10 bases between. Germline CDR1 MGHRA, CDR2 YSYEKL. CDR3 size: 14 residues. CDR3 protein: CASSHQHSGNTIYF. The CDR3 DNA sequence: TGCGCCAGCAGTCACCAGCATTCTGGAAACACCATATATTTT.

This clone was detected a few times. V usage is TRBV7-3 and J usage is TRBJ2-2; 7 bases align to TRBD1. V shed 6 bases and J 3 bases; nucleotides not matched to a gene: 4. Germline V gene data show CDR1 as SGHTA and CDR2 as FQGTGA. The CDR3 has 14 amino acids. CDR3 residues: CASSRGQYTGELFF. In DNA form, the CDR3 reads TGTGCCAGCAGTCGGGGACAGTACACCGGGGAGCTGTTTTTT.

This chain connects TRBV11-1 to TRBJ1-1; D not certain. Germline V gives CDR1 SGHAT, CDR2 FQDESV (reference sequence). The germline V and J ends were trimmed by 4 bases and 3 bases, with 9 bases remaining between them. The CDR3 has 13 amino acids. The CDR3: CASSWERDTEAFF. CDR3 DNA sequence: TGTGCCAGCAGCTGGGAAAGGGACACTGAAGCTTTCTTT.

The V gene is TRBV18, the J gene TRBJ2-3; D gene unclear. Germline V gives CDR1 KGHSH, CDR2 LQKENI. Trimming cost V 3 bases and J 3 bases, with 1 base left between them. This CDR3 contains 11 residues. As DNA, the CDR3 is TGTGCCAGCTCACCTACAGATACGCAGTATTTT. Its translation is CASSPTDTQYF.

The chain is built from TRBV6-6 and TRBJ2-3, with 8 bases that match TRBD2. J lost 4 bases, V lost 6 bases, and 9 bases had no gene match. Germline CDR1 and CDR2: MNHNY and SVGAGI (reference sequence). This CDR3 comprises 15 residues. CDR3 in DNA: TGTGCCAGCAGCGGGAGGGATGAGGGATCAGATACGCAGTATTTT. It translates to CASSGRDEGSDTQYF.

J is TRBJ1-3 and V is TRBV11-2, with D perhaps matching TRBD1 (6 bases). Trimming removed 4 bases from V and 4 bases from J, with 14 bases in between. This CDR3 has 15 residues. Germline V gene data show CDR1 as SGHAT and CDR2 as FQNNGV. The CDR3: CASSSLRGRGNTIYF. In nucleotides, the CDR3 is TGTGCCAGCAGCTCTCTCAGGGGTCGGGGAAACACCATATATTTT.

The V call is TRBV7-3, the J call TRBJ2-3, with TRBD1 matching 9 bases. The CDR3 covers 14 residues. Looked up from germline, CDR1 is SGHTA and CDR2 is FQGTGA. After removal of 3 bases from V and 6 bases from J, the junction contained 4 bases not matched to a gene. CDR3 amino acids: CASSLDRGVDTQYF. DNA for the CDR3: TGTGCCAGCAGCTTGGACAGGGGAGTGGATACGCAGTATTTT.

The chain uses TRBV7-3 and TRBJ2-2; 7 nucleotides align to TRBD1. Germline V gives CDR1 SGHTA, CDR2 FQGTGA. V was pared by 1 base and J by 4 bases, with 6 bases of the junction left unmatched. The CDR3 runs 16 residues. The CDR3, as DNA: TGTGCCAGCAGCTTAAGTTCGGCAGGGGGCACCGGGGAGCTGTTTTTT. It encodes CASSLSSAGGTGELFF.

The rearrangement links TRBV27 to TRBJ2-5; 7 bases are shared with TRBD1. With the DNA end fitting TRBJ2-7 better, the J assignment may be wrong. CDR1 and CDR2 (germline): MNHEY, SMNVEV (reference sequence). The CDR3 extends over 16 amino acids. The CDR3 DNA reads TGTGCCAGCAGTTCAGCCGGGACAGCCCATATCCCCGAGCAGTACTTC. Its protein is CASSSAGTAHIPEQYF.

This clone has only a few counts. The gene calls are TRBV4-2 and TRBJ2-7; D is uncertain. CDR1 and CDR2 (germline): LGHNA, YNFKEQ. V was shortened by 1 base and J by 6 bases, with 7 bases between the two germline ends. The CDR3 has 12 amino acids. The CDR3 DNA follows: TGTGCCAGCAGCCAAGGCGGCCGCGAGCAGTACTTC. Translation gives CASSQGGREQYF.

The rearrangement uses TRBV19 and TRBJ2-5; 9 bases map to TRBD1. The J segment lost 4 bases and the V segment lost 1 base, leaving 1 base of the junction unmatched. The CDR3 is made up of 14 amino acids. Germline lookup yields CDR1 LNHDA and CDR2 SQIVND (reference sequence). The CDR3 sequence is CASSIGGQGETQYF. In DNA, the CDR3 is TGTGCCAGTAGTATAGGGGGACAGGGAGAGACCCAGTACTTC.

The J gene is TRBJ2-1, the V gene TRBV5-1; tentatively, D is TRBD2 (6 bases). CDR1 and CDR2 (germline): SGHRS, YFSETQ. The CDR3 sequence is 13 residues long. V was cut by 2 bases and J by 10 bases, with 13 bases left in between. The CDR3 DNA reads TGCGCCAGCAGCTTACTCCTAGCGAGAGAGCAGTTCTTC. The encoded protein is CASSLLLAREQFF.

The CDR3 nucleotides are TGTGCCAGCGGGGGACATAGGAACACCGGGGAGCTGTTTTTT. As protein: CASGGHRNTGELFF. The chain couples TRBV9 to TRBJ2-2; possibly TRBD1 for D (6 bases). Germline CDR1 SGDLS, CDR2 YYNGEE. CDR3 length equals 14 residues. The V end was cut by 7 bases, the J end by 1 base, with 11 bases between.

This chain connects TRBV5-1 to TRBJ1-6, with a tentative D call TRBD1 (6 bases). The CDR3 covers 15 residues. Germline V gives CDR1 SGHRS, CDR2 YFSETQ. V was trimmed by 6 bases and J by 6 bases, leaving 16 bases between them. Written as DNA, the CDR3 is TGCGCCAGCACCCCAACAGGGACTTCTAATTCACCCCTCCACTTT. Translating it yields CASTPTGTSNSPLHF.

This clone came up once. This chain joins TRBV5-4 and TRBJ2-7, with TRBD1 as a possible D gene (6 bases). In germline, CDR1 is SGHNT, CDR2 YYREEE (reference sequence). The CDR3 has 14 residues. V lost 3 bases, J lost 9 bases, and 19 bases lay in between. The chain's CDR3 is CASSSGVVGGWQYF. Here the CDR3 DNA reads TGTGCCAGCAGCTCCGGGGTGGTAGGGGGTTGGCAGTACTTC.

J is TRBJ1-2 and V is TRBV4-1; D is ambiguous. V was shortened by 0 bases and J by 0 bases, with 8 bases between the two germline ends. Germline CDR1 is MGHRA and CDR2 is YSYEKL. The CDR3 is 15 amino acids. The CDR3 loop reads CASSQEGTTNYGYTF. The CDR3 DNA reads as TGCGCCAGCAGCCAAGAAGGCACTACTAACTATGGCTACACCTTC.

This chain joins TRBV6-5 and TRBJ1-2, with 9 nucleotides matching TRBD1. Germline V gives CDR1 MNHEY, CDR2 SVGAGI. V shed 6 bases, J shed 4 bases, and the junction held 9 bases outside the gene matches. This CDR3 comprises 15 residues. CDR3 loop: CASSRDREVGYGYTF. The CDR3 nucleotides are TGTGCCAGCAGCCGGGACAGGGAAGTAGGCTATGGCTACACCTTC.

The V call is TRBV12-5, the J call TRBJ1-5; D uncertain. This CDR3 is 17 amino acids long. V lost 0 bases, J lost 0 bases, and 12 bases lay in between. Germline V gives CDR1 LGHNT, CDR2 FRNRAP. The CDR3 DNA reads TGTGCTAGTGGTTTGGTACCCGCAGAGTATAGCAATCAGCCCCAGCATTTT. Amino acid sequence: CASGLVPAEYSNQPQHF.

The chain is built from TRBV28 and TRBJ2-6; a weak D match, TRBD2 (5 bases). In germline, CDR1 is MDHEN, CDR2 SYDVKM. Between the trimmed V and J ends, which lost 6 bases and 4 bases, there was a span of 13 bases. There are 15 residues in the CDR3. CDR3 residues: CASRAPGNGANVLTF. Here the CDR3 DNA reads TGTGCCAGCAGGGCCCCGGGGAACGGGGCCAACGTCCTGACTTTC.

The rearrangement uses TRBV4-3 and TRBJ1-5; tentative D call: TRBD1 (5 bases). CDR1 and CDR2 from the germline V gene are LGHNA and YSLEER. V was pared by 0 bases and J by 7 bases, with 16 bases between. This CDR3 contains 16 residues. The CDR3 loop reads CASSQEARASEQPQHF. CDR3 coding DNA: TGCGCCAGCAGCCAAGAAGCCAGGGCGTCGGAGCAGCCCCAGCATTTT.

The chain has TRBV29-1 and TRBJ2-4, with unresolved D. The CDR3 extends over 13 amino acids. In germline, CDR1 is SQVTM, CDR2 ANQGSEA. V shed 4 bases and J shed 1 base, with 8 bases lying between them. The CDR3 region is CSVVVMAKNIQYF. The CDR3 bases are TGCAGCGTTGTGGTAATGGCCAAAAACATTCAGTACTTC.

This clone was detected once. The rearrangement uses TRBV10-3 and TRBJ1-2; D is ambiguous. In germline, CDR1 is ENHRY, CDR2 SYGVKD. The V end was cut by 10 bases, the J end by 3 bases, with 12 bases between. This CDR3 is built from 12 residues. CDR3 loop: CATRPGDYGYTF. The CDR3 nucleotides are TGTGCCACCCGGCCCGGCGACTATGGCTACACCTTC.